This T cell receptor beta chain came from a study of CD4 T cells in relation to SARS-CoV-2 and coronaviruses. Study overall: ViraFEST: roughly 10-day antigen culture of PBMCs, then TCR beta CDR3 sequencing.

Libraries were prepared by immunoSEQ multiplex PCR; TCRdb keeps only in-frame clonotypes and omits some of them. The data show 41,000 or so clones, under 90% seen once. Findings of the study overall: About 65% of donors had memory CD4+ clonotypes crossrecognizing SARS-CoV-2 and common cold coronavirus spike.

A remark on this clone: Antigen specificity is unknown.

CD4 enrichment then naive enrichment separated naive from memory CD4+ cells. For approximately 10 days, about 9.9 x 10^4 sorted CD4+ cells grew with T cell-depleted PBMCs and CEF. The CDR3 is 12 amino acids. V was shortened by 6 bases and J by 4 bases, with 9 bases between the two germline ends. Germline V gene data show CDR1 as MDHEN and CDR2 as SYDVKM. The V call is TRBV28, the J call TRBJ2-5; no firm D call. This TCR derives from an adult with COVID-19. Sequencing used naive CD4+ T cells from PBMCs, cultured in vitro. Subset reported: naive CD4+ T cells isolated by negative enrichment. CDR3 region: CASSLRLETQYF. The CDR3 DNA sequence: TGTGCCAGCAGCCTCAGGCTAGAGACCCAGTACTTC.